The 5 T cell receptor beta chains presented below share a single source sample, sequenced in a study of gammadelta T cells during hepatitis C antiviral therapy. Using about 24-32 PCR cycles, TRG and TRD CDR3 amplicons were generated. mRNA from sorted cells was used for cDNA synthesis. TCRdb processed the reads anew with MiXCR; each CDR3 protein has one entry. This table holds 6 or 7 distinct CDR3 sequences. Sequencing input: gamma-delta T cells from peripheral blood. Receptors were obtained from a human donor with chronic hepatitis C virus infection, or a healthy control (not recorded which). This table probably holds off-target reads from a library built for another chain.

Concerning this clonotype: A junction boundary mismatches the germline segment, possibly from a read error. The chain is built from TRBV19 and TRBJ2-3, with D perhaps TRBD2 (7 bases). Germline V gene lookup returns CDR1 LNHDA and CDR2 SQIVND (reference sequence). The CDR3 consists of 15 residues. This chain's CDR3 is CASSDWGGDAETLYF. For the CDR3, the DNA is TGTGCCAGCAGCGACTGGGGGGGCGATGCAGAAACGCTGTATTTT.

A remark on this clonotype: One end of the junction varies from germline; a read error may be responsible. V is TRBV6-6 and J is TRBJ2-5; D is unresolved. CDR3 length: 12 amino acids. The germline CDR1 and CDR2 sequences are MNHNY and SVGAGI (reference sequence). The CDR3 DNA reads as TGTGCCAGCGGTGATGCACGAGACACCCAGTACTTT. This codes for CASGDARDTQYF.

This clonotype was picked up one time. The rearrangement uses TRBV20-1 and TRBJ2-1; tentatively, D is TRBD1 (6 bases). Trimming removed 6 bases from V and 4 bases from J, with 22 bases in between. The V gene's germline CDR1 is DFQATT and CDR2 SNEGSKA (reference sequence). The length of the CDR3 is 16 residues. CDR3 nucleotide sequence: TGCAGTGCAACCTCGTATACAGGGTTGGGATACAATGAGCAGTTCTTC. Protein product: CSATSYTGLGYNEQFF.

The chain is built from TRBV11-1 and TRBJ2-7; D is ambiguous. Germline V lookup: CDR1 SGHAT, CDR2 FQDESV (reference sequence). This CDR3 region has 15 residues. Deletions cut 0 bases from V and 5 bases from J, with 14 bases between. CDR3 loop: CASSLASGFNNEQYF. For the CDR3, the DNA is TGTGCCAGCAGCTTAGCTTCAGGCTTTAATAACGAGCAGTACTTC.

The chain has TRBV3-2 and TRBJ1-1; the D call of TRBD1 is as the table states it, not checked on the DNA. TRBV3-2 is a listed pseudogene. This CDR3 comprises 15 residues. The CDR3 spells CASSQAGTGDTEVFF. For the CDR3, the DNA is TGTGCCAGCAGCCAAGCCGGGACAGGGGACACAGAAGTCTTCTTT.